These 8 T cell receptor beta chains share one sample of origin, sequenced in a study of T cell responses to AZD1222 COVID-19 vaccine. Only in-frame clones appear in the TCRdb table, and some are missing; sequencing was by immunoSEQ multiplex PCR. The sample holds approximately 130,000 clones; under 95% are singletons and the top ten take under 4%. Sequencing was performed on peripheral blood, taken on day 0 of AZD1222 vaccination. The receptor set was obtained from an adult in good health.

A few counts support this clone. The chain employs TRBV5-1 and TRBJ2-7; D gene unclear. V was cut by 4 bases and J by 6 bases, with 11 bases left in between. Germline V gene lookup returns CDR1 SGHRS and CDR2 YFSETQ. This CDR3 comprises 12 residues. This CDR3 is CASSPPVGEQYF. Here the CDR3 DNA reads TGCGCCAGCAGCCCGCCGGTGGGCGAGCAGTACTTC.

This chain uses TRBV19 with TRBJ1-1; D is unresolved. Between the trimmed V and J ends, which lost 4 bases and 4 bases, there was a span of 10 bases. This CDR3 is 13 amino acids long. The V gene's germline CDR1 is LNHDA and CDR2 SQIVND (reference sequence). In DNA form, the CDR3 reads TGTGCCAGTAGTAGCCGGGCGCTCACTGAAGCTTTCTTT. Translation: CASSSRALTEAFF. The complete variable domain, with remaining parts taken from reference TRBV19 and TRBJ1-1, reads DGGITQSPKYLFRKEGQNVTLSCEQNLNHDAMYWYRQDPGQGLRLIYYSQIVNDFQKGDIAEGYSVSREKKESFPLTVTSAQKNPTAFYLCASSSRALTEAFFGQGTRLTVV.

The genes are TRBV30 and TRBJ2-3; the D gene is possibly TRBD2 (6 bases). This CDR3 comprises 14 residues. The V gene lost 0 bases and the J gene lost 4 bases, with 11 bases spanning the gap. CDR1 and CDR2 from the germline V gene are GTSNPN and SVGIG (reference sequence). In DNA, the CDR3 is TGTGCCTGGAGTGTACAGCTAGCGTCAGATACGCAGTATTTT. This sequence encodes CAWSVQLASDTQYF.

The J gene is TRBJ1-6, the V gene TRBV6-1; possible D gene TRBD1, 5 bases. V was clipped by 6 bases and J by 8 bases, with 20 bases between them. The germline gives CDR1 MNHNS, CDR2 SASEGT. CDR3 size: 16 residues. The CDR3 region is CASSERPSGGDSPLHF. CDR3 in DNA: TGTGCCAGCAGCGAAAGGCCCTCCGGGGGAGATTCACCCCTCCACTTT.

CDR3 sequence (DNA): TGTGCCAGCAGTCCCGACAGGAATGAAAAACTGTTTTTT. Its protein is CASSPDRNEKLFF. The J gene is TRBJ1-4, the V gene TRBV27; maybe TRBD1 (6 bases). From germline, CDR1 is MNHEY and CDR2 SMNVEV (reference sequence). Trimming took 5 bases from V and 5 from J, leaving 9 bases between them. The CDR3 has 13 amino acids.

V and J are TRBV6-5 and TRBJ1-1; 10 bases align to TRBD1. The CDR3 is 14 residues long. Germline values: CDR1 MNHEY, CDR2 SVGAGI. The V segment lost 7 bases and the J segment 2 bases; nucleotides outside the gene matches: 4. CDR3 in DNA: TGTGCCAGCATCTGGGACAGGGGAAACACTGAAGCTTTCTTT. This encodes CASIWDRGNTEAFF.

The chain combines TRBV5-5 with TRBJ2-2; tentative D call: TRBD2 (6 bases). Germline V CDR1 and CDR2: SGHKS, YYEKEE (reference sequence). Trimming removed 4 bases at V and 4 bases at J, with 17 bases between. The CDR3 runs to 16 residues. CDR3: CASSPPSGRSTGELFF. The CDR3 nucleotides are TGTGCCAGCAGCCCACCCTCCGGGAGAAGCACCGGGGAGCTGTTTTTT.

J is TRBJ1-5 and V is TRBV29-1; a weak D match, TRBD1 (6 bases). The ends were cut back, 4 bases at V and 2 bases at J, with 9 bases in the middle. CDR1 is SQVTM and CDR2 is ANQGSEA in the germline V gene. This CDR3 is 13 amino acids long. The CDR3 is CSVGGGRNQPQHF. CDR3 nucleotide sequence: TGCAGCGTTGGTGGGGGCCGCAATCAGCCCCAGCATTTT.